This passage covers 20 T cell receptor beta chains from one sample sequenced in a study of T cell responses to AZD1222 COVID-19 vaccine (dated by TCRdb to the early 2020s). Taken with the paper, the label for time point translates to: about 28 days (+/-7) after the second vaccine dose. The library came from the immunoSEQ multiplex PCR assay. TCRdb's version of the immuneACCESS table is confined to in-frame rearrangements and falls short of the full clone set. An unresolved V gene accounts for under half of the shortfall where checked; the remainder is of unknown origin. This sample is represented by about 200,000 clones; 90% to 95% of them were singletons. The ten largest clones take up roughly 3.5% of the sample. The sequencing used peripheral blood, collected 28 days after the second AZD1222 dose. Every receptor here comes from an adult who received the AZD1222 COVID-19 vaccine.

This rearrangement joins TRBV27 to TRBJ1-2; the D gene is possibly TRBD1 (5 bases). Germline V gives CDR1 MNHEY, CDR2 SMNVEV (reference sequence). Trimming took off 6 bases at V and 7 bases at J, with 9 bases between the two ends. The CDR3 is made up of 11 amino acids. Here the CDR3 reads CASRQGAGYTF. The CDR3 DNA reads TGTGCCAGCAGGCAGGGCGCTGGCTACACCTTC.

The V gene is TRBV5-1, the J gene TRBJ1-2; D unclear. The CDR3 is made up of 13 amino acids. Germline CDR1 reads SGHRS; CDR2 reads YFSETQ. The V end was cut by 2 bases, the J end by 0 bases, with 5 bases between. This CDR3 reads CASSFDANYGYTF. The CDR3 region has the DNA TGCGCCAGCAGCTTTGACGCTAACTATGGCTACACCTTC.

The genes are TRBV6-2 or TRBV6-3 and TRBJ1-6; unclear D gene. Trimming took 2 bases from V and 9 from J, leaving 8 bases between them. From germline, CDR1 is MNHEY and CDR2 SVGEGT. This CDR3 has 13 residues. The CDR3 protein is CASSYDGTSPLHF. The CDR3 DNA sequence: TGTGCCAGCAGTTACGACGGTACTTCACCCCTCCACTTT.

This clone has more than one count but fewer than ten. The rearrangement links TRBV7-8 to TRBJ2-7; perhaps TRBD1 as D (5 bases). Between the trimmed V and J ends, which lost 7 bases and 2 bases, there was a span of 15 bases. The CDR3 contains 14 residues. Germline CDR1 is SGHVS and CDR2 is FQNEAQ. For the CDR3, the DNA is TGTGCCAGCAAGGGAATCGACAGCCCCTACGAGCAGTACTTC. This translates into CASKGIDSPYEQYF.

The chain is built from TRBV7-9 and TRBJ2-1, with a possible D match to TRBD1 (5 bases). The CDR3 extends over 12 amino acids. Germline lookup yields CDR1 SEHNR and CDR2 FQNEAQ (reference sequence). Trimming left V 5 bases short and J 7 bases short, with 9 bases between. CDR3 DNA: TGTGCCAGCAGCCATGGACAAAATGAGCAGTTCTTC. This sequence encodes CASSHGQNEQFF.

This sequence joins TRBV5-4 and TRBJ1-2, with TRBD1 as a possible D gene (5 bases). The CDR3 totals 15 residues. Germline V gene lookup returns CDR1 SGHNT and CDR2 YYREEE (reference sequence). With 4 bases removed from V and 5 bases from J, the gap between germline ends came to 18 bases. This CDR3 reads CASSLPGTDVYGYTF. The CDR3 DNA is TGTGCCAGCAGCCTGCCCGGGACCGACGTTTATGGCTACACCTTC. Supplemented by reference TRBV5-4 and TRBJ1-2, the full variable domain reads ETGVTQSPTHLIKTRGQQVTLRCSSQSGHNTVSWYQQALGQGPQFIFQYYREEENGRGNFPPRFSGLQFPNYSSELNVNALELDDSALYLCASSLPGTDVYGYTFGSGTRLTVV.

V gene TRBV19 combines with J gene TRBJ1-1, with D hard to call. The length of the CDR3 is 14 residues. Germline V gives CDR1 LNHDA, CDR2 SQIVND (reference sequence). Trimming removed 3 bases at V and 1 base at J, with 9 bases between. The CDR3 region is CASSIIRANTEAFF. CDR3 nucleotides: TGTGCCAGTAGTATTATAAGGGCGAACACTGAAGCTTTCTTT.

V is TRBV9 and J is TRBJ2-5, with D perhaps given as TRBD1 or TRBD2 (7 bases each). The CDR3 covers 14 residues. The germline gives CDR1 SGDLS, CDR2 YYNGEE. V lost 3 bases, J lost 5 bases, and 14 bases lay in between. The CDR3 region has the DNA TGTGCCAGCAGCGGCCCTCAGGGGGGGGAGACCCAGTACTTC. This sequence encodes CASSGPQGGETQYF.

This chain uses TRBV5-1 with TRBJ2-1; 10 bases fit TRBD2. The J segment lost 7 bases and the V segment lost 4 bases, leaving 11 bases of the junction unmatched. The germline CDR1 and CDR2 sequences are SGHRS and YFSETQ. The CDR3 sequence is 16 residues long. In nucleotides, the CDR3 is TGCGCCAGCAGCCGGGCCCTAGCGGGAGTGTGGAATGAGCAGTTCTTC. Protein product: CASSRALAGVWNEQFF.

This clone was picked up one time. V and J are TRBV6-5 and TRBJ2-3; D ambiguous. Germline V gene lookup returns CDR1 MNHEY and CDR2 SVGAGI. The CDR3 contains 15 residues. The ends were cut back, 6 bases at V and 7 bases at J, with 20 bases in the middle. CDR3 coding DNA: TGTGCCAGCAGAAAGTCCAAGGTCTTCGGTAATACGCAGTATTTT. This gives the protein CASRKSKVFGNTQYF.

This chain uses TRBV19 with TRBJ2-1; 8 nucleotides line up with TRBD2. In germline, CDR1 is LNHDA, CDR2 SQIVND (reference sequence). V dropped 4 bases and J dropped 5; count of bases not matched to a gene: 22. The CDR3 length is 20 residues. The CDR3 loop reads CASSSPAFQSPAGGHNEQFF. The CDR3 DNA reads TGTGCCAGTAGTAGCCCGGCGTTTCAGAGCCCGGCGGGAGGCCACAATGAGCAGTTCTTC.

V and J are TRBV28 and TRBJ2-7; 14 bases match TRBD2. Germline loops: CDR1 MDHEN, CDR2 SYDVKM. The V segment lost 1 base and the J segment 5 bases; nucleotides outside the gene matches: 4. The CDR3 runs to 16 residues. The DNA of the CDR3 is TGTGCCAGCAGTTTATATAGGACTAGCGGGAGGCACGAGCAGTACTTC. Its translation is CASSLYRTSGRHEQYF. Full variable domain (missing parts from reference TRBV28 and TRBJ2-7): DVKVTQSSRYLVKRTGEKVFLECVQDMDHENMFWYRQDPGLGLRLIYFSYDVKMKEKGDIPEGYSVSREKKERFSLILESASTNQTSMYLCASSLYRTSGRHEQYFGPGTRLTVT.

The chain uses TRBV28 and TRBJ2-7, with D perhaps TRBD1 (7 bases). Germline CDR1 is MDHEN and CDR2 is SYDVKM. The CDR3 consists of 14 residues. Trimming took off 10 bases at V and 6 bases at J, with 22 bases between the two ends. CDR3 DNA sequence: TGTGCCATCAAGTCCCGACAGGGACTCTCCGAGCAGTACTTC. This gives the protein CAIKSRQGLSEQYF.

The V and J genes are TRBV19 and TRBJ1-2, with 7 positions matching TRBD1. This CDR3 contains 16 residues. The ends lost 2 bases at V and 4 bases at J; junction bases unmatched: 10. The V gene's germline CDR1 is LNHDA and CDR2 SQIVND (reference sequence). CDR3 nucleotide sequence: TGTGCCAGTAGTATACGGGCGGGACAGCTTTTCTATGGCTACACCTTC. Amino acid sequence: CASSIRAGQLFYGYTF.

The rearrangement links TRBV28 to TRBJ2-5, with D perhaps assigned TRBD1 or TRBD2 (5 bases each). CDR1 MDHEN and CDR2 SYDVKM come from the germline V gene. This CDR3 contains 16 residues. V was trimmed by 0 bases and J by 2 bases, leaving 13 bases between them. CDR3 sequence: CASSLWTLGVQETQYF. CDR3 DNA sequence: TGTGCCAGCAGTTTATGGACCTTGGGGGTACAAGAGACCCAGTACTTC.

The rearrangement uses TRBV6-2 or TRBV6-3 and TRBJ2-5; D is unclear. CDR1 and CDR2 (germline): MNHEY, SVGEGT. V shed 1 base and J shed 1 base, with 4 bases lying between them. This CDR3 comprises 13 residues. CDR3 region: CASSYYFQETQYF. Written as DNA, the CDR3 is TGTGCCAGCAGTTACTACTTCCAAGAGACCCAGTACTTC.

The J gene is TRBJ2-7, the V gene TRBV4-1, with a tentative D call TRBD1 (6 bases). The CDR3 covers 15 residues. Trimming took off 3 bases at V and 3 bases at J, with 15 bases between the two ends. Looked up from germline, CDR1 is MGHRA and CDR2 is YSYEKL. In DNA form, the CDR3 reads TGCGCCAGCAGCCACTCGACAGGCCAATACTACGAGCAGTACTTC. Translating it yields CASSHSTGQYYEQYF.

The V and J genes are TRBV5-6 and TRBJ2-7; 9 positions agree with TRBD1. The germline V gene has CDR1 SGHDT and CDR2 YYEEEE. V shed 2 bases and J 2 bases; nucleotides not matched to a gene: 8. The CDR3 extends over 16 amino acids. CDR3: CASSFQTGTGTYEQYF. The DNA for the CDR3 is TGTGCCAGCAGCTTCCAAACCGGGACAGGGACCTACGAGCAGTACTTC.

This clone was detected once. The chain employs TRBV19 and TRBJ2-1, with 7 bases that match TRBD2. The trim removed 6 bases at V and 7 bases at J, leaving 9 bases unmatched. Germline CDR1 is LNHDA and CDR2 is SQIVND (reference sequence). This CDR3 region has 14 residues. The CDR3 DNA reads TGTGCCAGTAGAGCTAGCGGAACGGTTAATGAGCAGTTCTTC. It encodes CASRASGTVNEQFF.

The J gene is TRBJ2-7, the V gene TRBV7-2, with TRBD2 matching over 9 bases. Germline CDR1 and CDR2: SGHTA and FQGNSA. With 5 bases clipped from V and 4 bases from J, the junction kept 6 bases outside the gene matches. CDR3 length equals 14 residues. The CDR3 protein is CASSPTSGDYEQYF. As DNA, the CDR3 is TGTGCCAGCAGCCCGACTAGCGGCGATTACGAGCAGTACTTC.